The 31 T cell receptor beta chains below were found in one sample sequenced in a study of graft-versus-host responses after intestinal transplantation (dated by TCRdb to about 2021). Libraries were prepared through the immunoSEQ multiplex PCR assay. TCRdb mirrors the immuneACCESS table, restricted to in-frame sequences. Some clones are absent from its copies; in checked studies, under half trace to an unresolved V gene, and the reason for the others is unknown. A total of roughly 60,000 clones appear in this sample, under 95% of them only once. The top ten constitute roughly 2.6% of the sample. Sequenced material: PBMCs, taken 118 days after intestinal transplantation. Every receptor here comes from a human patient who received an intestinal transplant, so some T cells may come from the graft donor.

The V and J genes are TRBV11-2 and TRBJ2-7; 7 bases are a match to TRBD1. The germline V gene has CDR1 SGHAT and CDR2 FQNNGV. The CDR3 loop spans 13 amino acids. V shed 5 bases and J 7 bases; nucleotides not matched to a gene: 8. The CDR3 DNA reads TGTGCCAGCAGCACCGGGACAGTTTTTGAGCAGTACTTC. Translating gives CASSTGTVFEQYF. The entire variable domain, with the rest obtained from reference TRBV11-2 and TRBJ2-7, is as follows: EAGVAQSPRYKIIEKRQSVAFWCNPISGHATLYWYQQILGQGPKLLIQFQNNGVVDDSQLPKDRFSAERLKGVDSTLKIQPAKLEDSAVYLCASSTGTVFEQYFGPGTRLTVT.

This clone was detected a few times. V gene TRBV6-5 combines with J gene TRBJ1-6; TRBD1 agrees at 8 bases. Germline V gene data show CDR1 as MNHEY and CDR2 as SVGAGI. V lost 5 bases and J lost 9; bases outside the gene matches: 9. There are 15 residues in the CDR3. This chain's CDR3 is CASSPFTGGSSPLHF. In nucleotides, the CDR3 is TGTGCCAGCAGTCCCTTCACAGGGGGATCTTCACCCCTCCACTTT.

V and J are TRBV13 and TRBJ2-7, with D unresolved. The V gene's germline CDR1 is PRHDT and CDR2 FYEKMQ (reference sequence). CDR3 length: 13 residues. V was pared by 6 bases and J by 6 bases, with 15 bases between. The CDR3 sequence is CASRHTAEIEQYF. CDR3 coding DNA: TGTGCCAGCAGACACACGGCGGAGATCGAGCAGTACTTC.

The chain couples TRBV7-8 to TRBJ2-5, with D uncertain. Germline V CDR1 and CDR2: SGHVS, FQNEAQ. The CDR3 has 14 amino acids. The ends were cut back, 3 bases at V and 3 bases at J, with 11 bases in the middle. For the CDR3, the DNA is TGTGCCAGCAGCTTCCACACAGCAGAAGAGACCCAGTACTTC. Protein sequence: CASSFHTAEETQYF.

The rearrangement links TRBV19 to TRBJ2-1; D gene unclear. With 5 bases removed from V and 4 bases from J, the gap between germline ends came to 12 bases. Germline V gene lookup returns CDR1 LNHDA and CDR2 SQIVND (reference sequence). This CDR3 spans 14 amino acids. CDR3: CASSANPRYNEQFF. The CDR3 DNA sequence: TGTGCCAGTAGTGCTAACCCCCGGTACAATGAGCAGTTCTTC.

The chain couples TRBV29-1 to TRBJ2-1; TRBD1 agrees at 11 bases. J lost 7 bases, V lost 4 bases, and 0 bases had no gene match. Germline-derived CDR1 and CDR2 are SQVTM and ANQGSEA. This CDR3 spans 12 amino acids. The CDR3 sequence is CSVGDRGNEQFF. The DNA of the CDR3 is TGCAGCGTTGGGGACAGGGGGAATGAGCAGTTCTTC.

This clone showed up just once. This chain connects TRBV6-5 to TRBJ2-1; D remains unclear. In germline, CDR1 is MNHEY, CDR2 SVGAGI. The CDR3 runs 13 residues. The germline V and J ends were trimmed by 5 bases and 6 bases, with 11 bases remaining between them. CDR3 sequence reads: CASSLAELNEQFF. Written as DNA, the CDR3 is TGTGCCAGCAGTCTCGCTGAACTCAATGAGCAGTTCTTC.

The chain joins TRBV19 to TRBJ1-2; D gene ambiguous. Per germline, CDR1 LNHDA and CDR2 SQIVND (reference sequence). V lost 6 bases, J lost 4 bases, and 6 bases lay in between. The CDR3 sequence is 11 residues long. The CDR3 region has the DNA TGTGCCAGTAGCCAGGCCTATGGCTACACCTTC. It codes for CASSQAYGYTF.

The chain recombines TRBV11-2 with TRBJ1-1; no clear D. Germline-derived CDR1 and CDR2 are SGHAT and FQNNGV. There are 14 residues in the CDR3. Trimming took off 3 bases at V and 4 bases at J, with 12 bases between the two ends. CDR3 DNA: TGTGCCAGCAGCTTCTATGCGAGGAGCACTGAAGCTTTCTTT. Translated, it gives CASSFYARSTEAFF.

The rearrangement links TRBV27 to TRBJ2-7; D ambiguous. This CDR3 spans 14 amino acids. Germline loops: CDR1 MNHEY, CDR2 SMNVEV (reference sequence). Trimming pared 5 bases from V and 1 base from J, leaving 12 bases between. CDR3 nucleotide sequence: TGTGCCAGCAGTGGGGTGGGCCCATCCTACGAGCAGTACTTC. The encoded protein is CASSGVGPSYEQYF.

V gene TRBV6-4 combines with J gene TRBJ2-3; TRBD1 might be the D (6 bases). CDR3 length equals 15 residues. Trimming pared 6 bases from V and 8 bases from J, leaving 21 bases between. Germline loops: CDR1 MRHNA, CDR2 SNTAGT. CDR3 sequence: CASRISTGSTLTQYF. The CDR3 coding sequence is TGTGCCAGCAGGATCTCGACAGGTTCGACCCTTACGCAGTATTTT.

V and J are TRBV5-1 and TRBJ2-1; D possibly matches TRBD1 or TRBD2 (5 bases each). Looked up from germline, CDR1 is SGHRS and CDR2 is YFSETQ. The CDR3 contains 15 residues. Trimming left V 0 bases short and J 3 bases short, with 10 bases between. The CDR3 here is CASSLGQGDYNEQFF. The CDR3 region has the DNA TGCGCCAGCAGCTTGGGGCAGGGAGACTACAATGAGCAGTTCTTC.

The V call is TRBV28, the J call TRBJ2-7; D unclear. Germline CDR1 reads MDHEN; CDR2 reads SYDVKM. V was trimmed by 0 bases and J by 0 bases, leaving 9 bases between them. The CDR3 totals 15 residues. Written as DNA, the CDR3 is TGTGCCAGCAGTTTATGGGGTCGTGACTCCTACGAGCAGTACTTC. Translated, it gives CASSLWGRDSYEQYF.

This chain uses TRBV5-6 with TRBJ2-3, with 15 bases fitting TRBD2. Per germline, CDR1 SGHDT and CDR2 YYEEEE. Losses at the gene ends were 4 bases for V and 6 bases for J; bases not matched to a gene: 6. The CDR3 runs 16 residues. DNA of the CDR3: TGTGCCAGCAGCGTGGGACTAGCGGGAGGAGGGGATACGCAGTATTTT. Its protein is CASSVGLAGGGDTQYF.

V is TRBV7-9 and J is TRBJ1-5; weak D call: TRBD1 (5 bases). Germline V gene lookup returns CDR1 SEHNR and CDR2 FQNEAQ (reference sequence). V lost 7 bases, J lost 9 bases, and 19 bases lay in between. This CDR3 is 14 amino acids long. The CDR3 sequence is CASTAGGSLTPQHF. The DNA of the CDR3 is TGTGCCAGCACCGCCGGGGGGTCGCTTACGCCCCAGCATTTT.

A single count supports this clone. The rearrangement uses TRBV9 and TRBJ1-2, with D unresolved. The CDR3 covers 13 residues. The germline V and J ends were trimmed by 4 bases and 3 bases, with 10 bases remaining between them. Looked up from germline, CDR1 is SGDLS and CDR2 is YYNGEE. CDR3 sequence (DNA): TGTGCCAGCAGCCCCCGTGGGGACTATGGCTACACCTTC. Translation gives CASSPRGDYGYTF. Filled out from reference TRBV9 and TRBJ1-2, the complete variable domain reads DSGVTQTPKHLITATGQRVTLRCSPRSGDLSVYWYQQSLDQGLQFLIQYYNGEERAKGNILERFSAQQFPDLHSELNLSSLELGDSALYFCASSPRGDYGYTFGSGTRLTVV.

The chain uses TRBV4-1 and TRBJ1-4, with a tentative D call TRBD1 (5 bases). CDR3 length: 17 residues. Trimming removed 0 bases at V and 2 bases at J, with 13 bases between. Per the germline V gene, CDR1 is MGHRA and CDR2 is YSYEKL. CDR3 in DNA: TGCGCCAGCAGCCAAGATCACGGGGGTTGGACTAATGAAAAACTGTTTTTT. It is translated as CASSQDHGGWTNEKLFF.

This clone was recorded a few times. In DNA form, the CDR3 reads TGTGCCAGTAGGCCCGGATTCGGCTCCTACGAGCAGTACTTC. This gives the protein CASRPGFGSYEQYF. J is TRBJ2-7 and V is TRBV19; no clear D gene. Trimming left V 6 bases short and J 0 bases short, with 12 bases between. The CDR3 runs to 14 residues. Germline values: CDR1 LNHDA, CDR2 SQIVND (reference sequence).

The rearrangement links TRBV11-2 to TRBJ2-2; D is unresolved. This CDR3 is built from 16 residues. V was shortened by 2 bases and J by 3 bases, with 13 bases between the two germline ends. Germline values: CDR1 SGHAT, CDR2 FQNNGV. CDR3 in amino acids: CASSLWEQSHTGELFF. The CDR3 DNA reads TGTGCCAGCAGCTTATGGGAACAAAGTCACACCGGGGAGCTGTTTTTT.

CDR3 sequence: CASTRVSLGQDREETQYF. CDR3 nucleotides: TGTGCCAGCACCCGGGTTTCTCTGGGACAGGATCGCGAAGAGACCCAGTACTTC. The chain is built from TRBV9 and TRBJ2-5; TRBD1 matches at 8 bases. V lost 6 bases and J lost 3; bases outside the gene matches: 19. The CDR3 loop spans 18 amino acids. Germline V gene sequence: CDR1 SGDLS, CDR2 YYNGEE.

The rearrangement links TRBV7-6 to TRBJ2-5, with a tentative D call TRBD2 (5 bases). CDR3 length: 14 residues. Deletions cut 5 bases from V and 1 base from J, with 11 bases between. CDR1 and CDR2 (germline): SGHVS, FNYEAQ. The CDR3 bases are TGTGCCAGCAGCCTTCGGGATCTCCAAGAGACCCAGTACTTC. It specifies CASSLRDLQETQYF. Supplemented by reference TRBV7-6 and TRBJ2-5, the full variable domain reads GAGVSQSPRYKVTKRGQDVALRCDPISGHVSLYWYRQALGQGPEFLTYFNYEAQQDKSGLPNDRFSAERPEGSISTLTIQRTEQRDSAMYRCASSLRDLQETQYFGPGTRLLVL.

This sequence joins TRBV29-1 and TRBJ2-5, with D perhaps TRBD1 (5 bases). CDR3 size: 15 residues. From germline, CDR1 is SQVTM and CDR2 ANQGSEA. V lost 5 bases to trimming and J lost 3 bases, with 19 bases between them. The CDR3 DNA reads TGCAGCGTTCACCTCCTCCAGGCCAGGGAAGAGACCCAGTACTTC. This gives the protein CSVHLLQAREETQYF.

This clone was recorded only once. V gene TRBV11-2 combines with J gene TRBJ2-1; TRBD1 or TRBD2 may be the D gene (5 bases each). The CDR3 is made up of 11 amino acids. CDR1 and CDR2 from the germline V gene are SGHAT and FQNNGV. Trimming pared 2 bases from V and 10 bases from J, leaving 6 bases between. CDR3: CASSLRGEQFF. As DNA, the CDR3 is TGTGCCAGCAGCTTACGGGGCGAGCAGTTCTTC.

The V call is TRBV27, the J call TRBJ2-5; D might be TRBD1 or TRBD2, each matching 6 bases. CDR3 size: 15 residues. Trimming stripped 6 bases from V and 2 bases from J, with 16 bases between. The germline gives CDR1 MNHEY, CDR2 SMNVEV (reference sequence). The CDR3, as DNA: TGTGCCAGCAGCCGGTTCGGAGGGGGACAAGAGACCCAGTACTTC. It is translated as CASSRFGGGQETQYF.

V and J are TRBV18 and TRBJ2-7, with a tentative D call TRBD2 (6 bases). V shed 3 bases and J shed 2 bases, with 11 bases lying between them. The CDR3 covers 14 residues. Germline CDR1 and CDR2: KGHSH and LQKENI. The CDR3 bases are TGTGCCAGCTCACCCTCTAGCGTCGCCTACGAGCAGTACTTC. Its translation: CASSPSSVAYEQYF.

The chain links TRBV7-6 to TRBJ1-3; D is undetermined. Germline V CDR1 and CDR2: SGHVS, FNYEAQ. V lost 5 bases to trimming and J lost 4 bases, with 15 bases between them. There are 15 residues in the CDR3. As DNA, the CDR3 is TGTGCCAGCAGCCGTACGGCGTCTCTGGGAAACACCATATATTTT. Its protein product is CASSRTASLGNTIYF.

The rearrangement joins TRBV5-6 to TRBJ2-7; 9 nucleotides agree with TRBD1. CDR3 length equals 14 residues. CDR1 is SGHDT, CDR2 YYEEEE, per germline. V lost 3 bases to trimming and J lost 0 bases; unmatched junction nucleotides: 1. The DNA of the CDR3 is TGTGCCAGCAGCTGGACAGGGGACTCCTACGAGCAGTACTTC. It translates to CASSWTGDSYEQYF.

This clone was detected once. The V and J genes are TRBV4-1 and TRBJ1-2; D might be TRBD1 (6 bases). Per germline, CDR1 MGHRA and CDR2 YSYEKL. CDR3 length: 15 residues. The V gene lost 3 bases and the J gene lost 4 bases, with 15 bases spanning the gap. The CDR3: CASSQIIQGAYGYTF. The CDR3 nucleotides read TGCGCCAGCAGCCAGATTATACAGGGTGCCTATGGCTACACCTTC.

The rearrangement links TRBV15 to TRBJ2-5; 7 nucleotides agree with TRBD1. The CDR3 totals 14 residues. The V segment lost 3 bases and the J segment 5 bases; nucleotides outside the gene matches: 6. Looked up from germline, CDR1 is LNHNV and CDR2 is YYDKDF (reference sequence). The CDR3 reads CATSSRQGAETQYF. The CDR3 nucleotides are TGTGCCACCAGCAGTCGACAGGGAGCGGAGACCCAGTACTTC.

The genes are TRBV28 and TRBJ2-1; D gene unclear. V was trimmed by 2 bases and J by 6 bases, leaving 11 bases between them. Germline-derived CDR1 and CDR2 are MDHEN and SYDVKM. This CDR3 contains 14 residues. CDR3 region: CASSLRVSVNEQFF. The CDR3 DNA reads TGTGCCAGCAGTTTACGAGTGTCCGTCAATGAGCAGTTCTTC.

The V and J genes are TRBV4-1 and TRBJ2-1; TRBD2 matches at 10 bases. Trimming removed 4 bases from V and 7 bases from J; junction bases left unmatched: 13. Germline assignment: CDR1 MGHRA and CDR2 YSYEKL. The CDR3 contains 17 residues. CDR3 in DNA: TGCGCCAGCAGCCTAGCACTACTAGCGGGGTTCGAGAATGAGCAGTTCTTC. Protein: CASSLALLAGFENEQFF.